This T cell receptor (beta chain) appears in the sequencing data of a study of PD-1 blockade in classical Hodgkin lymphoma. Every one of the patients relapsed after autologous stem cell transplantation (brentuximab vedotin exposure was variable). V lost 3 bases to trimming and J lost 5 bases; unmatched junction nucleotides: 9. Germline CDR1 and CDR2: SGHRS and YFSETQ. The CDR3 length is 15 residues. Here immunoSEQ multiplex PCR was the method, and the copy in TCRdb shows in-frame clones only, minus some. The sample gives 40,000 or so clones, roughly 73% of which show up once; roughly 13% is in the top ten.

This TCR came from a human donor with classical Hodgkin lymphoma. The sequenced sample was peripheral blood mononuclear cells (PBMCs), obtained at baseline. The V gene is TRBV5-1, the J gene TRBJ2-5, with 8 bases fitting TRBD1. The chain's CDR3 is CASSYGTGDRETQYF. Written as DNA, the CDR3 is TGCGCCAGCAGCTACGGGACAGGTGACCGGGAGACCCAGTACTTC.